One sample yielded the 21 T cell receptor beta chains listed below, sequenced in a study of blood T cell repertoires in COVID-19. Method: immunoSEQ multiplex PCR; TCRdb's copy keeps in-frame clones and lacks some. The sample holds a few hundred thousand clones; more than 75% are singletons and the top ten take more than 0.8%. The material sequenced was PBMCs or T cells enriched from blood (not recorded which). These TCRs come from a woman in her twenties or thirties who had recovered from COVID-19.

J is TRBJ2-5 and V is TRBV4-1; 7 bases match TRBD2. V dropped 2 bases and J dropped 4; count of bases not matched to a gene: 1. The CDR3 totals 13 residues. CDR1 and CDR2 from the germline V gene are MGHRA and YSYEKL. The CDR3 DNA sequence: TGCGCCAGCAGCCAAAGACTAGCAGAGACCCAGTACTTC. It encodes CASSQRLAETQYF.

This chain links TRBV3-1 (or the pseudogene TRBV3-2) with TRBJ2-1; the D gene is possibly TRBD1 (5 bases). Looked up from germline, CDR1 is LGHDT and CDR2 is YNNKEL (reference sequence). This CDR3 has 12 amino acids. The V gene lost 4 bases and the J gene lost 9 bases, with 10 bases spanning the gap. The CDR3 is CASSPRRGEQFF. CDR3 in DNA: TGTGCCAGCAGCCCCCGAAGGGGTGAGCAGTTCTTC.

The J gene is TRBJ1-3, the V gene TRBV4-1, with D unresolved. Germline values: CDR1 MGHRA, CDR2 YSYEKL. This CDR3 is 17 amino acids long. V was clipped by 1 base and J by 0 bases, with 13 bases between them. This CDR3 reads CASSQGVTALSGNTIYF. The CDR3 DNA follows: TGCGCCAGCAGCCAAGGGGTCACAGCCCTCTCTGGAAACACCATATATTTT.

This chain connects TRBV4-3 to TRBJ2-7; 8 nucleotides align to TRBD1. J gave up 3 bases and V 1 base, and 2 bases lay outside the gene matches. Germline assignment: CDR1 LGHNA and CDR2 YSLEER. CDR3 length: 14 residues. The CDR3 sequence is CASSQVGTGYEQYF. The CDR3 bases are TGCGCCAGCAGCCAAGTCGGGACAGGCTACGAGCAGTACTTC.

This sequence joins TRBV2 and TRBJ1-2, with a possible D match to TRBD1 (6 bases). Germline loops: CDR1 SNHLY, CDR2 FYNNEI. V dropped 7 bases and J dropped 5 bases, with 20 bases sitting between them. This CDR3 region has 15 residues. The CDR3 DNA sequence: TGTGCCAGCACCAACGAGAGGGGGGGTGGGTATGGCTACACCTTC. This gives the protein CASTNERGGGYGYTF.

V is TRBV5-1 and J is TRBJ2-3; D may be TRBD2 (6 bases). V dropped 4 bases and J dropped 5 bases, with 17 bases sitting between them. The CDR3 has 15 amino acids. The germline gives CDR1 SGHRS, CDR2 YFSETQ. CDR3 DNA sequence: TGCGCCAGCAGCCGGCTTGGACACGGGGGAGATACGCAGTATTTT. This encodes CASSRLGHGGDTQYF.

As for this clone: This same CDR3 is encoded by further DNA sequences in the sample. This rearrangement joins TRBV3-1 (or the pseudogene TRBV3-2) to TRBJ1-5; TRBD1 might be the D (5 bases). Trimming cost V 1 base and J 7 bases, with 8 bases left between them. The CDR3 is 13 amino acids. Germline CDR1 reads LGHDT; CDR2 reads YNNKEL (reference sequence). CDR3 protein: CASSQGRDQPQHF. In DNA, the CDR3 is TGTGCCAGCAGCCAAGGGCGGGACCAGCCCCAGCATTTT.

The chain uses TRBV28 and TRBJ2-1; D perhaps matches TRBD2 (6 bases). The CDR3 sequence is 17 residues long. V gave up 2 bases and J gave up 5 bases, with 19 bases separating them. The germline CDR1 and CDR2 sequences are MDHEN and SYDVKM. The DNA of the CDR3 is TGTGCCAGCAGTTTAGGAGGTTTGGACTATAGTAACAATGAGCAGTTCTTC. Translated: CASSLGGLDYSNNEQFF.

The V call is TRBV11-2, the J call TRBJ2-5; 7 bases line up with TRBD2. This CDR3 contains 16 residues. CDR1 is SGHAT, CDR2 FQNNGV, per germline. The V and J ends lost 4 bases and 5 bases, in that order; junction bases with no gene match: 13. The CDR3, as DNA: TGTGCCAGCAGCTCCAAGCGGGACGGGTGGGGGGAGACCCAGTACTTC. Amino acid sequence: CASSSKRDGWGETQYF.

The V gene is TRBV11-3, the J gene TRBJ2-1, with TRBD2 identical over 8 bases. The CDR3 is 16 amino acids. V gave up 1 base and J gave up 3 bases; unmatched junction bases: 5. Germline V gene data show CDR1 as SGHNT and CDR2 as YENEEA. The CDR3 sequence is CASSLARTSFYNEQFF. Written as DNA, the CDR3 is TGTGCCAGCAGCTTAGCCCGGACTAGCTTCTACAATGAGCAGTTCTTC. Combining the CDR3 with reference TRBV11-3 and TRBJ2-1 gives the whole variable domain EAGVVQSPRYKIIEKKQPVAFWCNPISGHNTLYWYLQNLGQGPELLIRYENEEAVDDSQLPKDRFSAERLKGVDSTLKIQPAELGDSAVYLCASSLARTSFYNEQFFGPGTRLTVL.

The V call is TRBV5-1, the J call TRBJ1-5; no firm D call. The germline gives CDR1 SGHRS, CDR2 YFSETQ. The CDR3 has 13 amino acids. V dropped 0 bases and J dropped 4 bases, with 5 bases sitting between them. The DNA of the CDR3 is TGCGCCAGCAGCTTGGTCGGGAATCAGCCCCAGCATTTT. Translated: CASSLVGNQPQHF.

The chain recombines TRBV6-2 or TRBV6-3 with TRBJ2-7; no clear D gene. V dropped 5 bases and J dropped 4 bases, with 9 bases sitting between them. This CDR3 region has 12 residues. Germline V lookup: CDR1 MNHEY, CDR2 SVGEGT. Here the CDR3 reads CASSPPRYEQYF. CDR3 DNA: TGTGCCAGCAGTCCACCGAGATACGAGCAGTACTTC.

Here the CDR3 reads CASSPGAYRGNSPLHF. DNA of the CDR3: TGCGCCAGCAGCCCCGGGGCATACAGGGGTAATTCACCCCTCCACTTT. The chain is built from TRBV4-3 and TRBJ1-6; 7 nucleotides line up with TRBD1. V was clipped by 4 bases and J by 6 bases; unmatched bases: 9. The CDR3 contains 16 residues. Germline CDR1 reads LGHNA; CDR2 reads YSLEER.

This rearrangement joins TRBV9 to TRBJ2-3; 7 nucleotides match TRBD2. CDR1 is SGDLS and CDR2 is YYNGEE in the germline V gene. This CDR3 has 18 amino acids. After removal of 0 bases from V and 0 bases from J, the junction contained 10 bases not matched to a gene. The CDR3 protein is CASSVDLLSGASTDTQYF. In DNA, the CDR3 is TGTGCCAGCAGCGTAGATCTGTTGAGCGGGGCGAGCACAGATACGCAGTATTTT. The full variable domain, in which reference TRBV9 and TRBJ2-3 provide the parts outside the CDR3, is DSGVTQTPKHLITATGQRVTLRCSPRSGDLSVYWYQQSLDQGLQFLIQYYNGEERAKGNILERFSAQQFPDLHSELNLSSLELGDSALYFCASSVDLLSGASTDTQYFGPGTRLTVL.

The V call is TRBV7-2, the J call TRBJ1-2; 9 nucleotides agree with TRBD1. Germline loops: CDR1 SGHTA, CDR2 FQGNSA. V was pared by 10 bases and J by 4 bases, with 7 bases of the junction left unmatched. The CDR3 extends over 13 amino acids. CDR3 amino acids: CAIYRGRAYGYTF. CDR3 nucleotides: TGTGCCATTTACAGGGGGCGAGCCTATGGCTACACCTTC.

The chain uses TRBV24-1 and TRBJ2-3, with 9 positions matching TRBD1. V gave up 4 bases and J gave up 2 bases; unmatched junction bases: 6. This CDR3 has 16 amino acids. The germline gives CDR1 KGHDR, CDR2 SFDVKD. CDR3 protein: CATSDPTGGDTDTQYF. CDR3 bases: TGTGCCACCAGTGACCCGACAGGGGGGGACACAGATACGCAGTATTTT.

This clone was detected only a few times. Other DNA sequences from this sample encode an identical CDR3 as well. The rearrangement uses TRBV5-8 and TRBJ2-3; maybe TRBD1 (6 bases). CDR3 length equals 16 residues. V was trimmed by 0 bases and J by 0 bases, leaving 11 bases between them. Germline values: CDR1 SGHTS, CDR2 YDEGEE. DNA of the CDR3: TGTGCCAGCAGCTTGGAAGCAGGGGCTAGCACAGATACGCAGTATTTT. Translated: CASSLEAGASTDTQYF.

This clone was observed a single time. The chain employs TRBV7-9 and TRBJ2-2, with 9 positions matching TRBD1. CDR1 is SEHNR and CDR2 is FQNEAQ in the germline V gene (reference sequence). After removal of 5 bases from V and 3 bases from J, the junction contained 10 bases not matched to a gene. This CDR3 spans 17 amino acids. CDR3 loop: CASSTLTGTGHTGELFF. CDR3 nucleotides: TGTGCCAGCAGCACCCTAACCGGGACAGGGCACACCGGGGAGCTGTTTTTT.

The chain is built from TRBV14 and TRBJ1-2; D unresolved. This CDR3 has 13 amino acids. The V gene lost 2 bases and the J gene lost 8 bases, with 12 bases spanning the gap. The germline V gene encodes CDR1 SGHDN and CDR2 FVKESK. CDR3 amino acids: CASSQPGVRGYTF. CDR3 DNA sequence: TGTGCCAGCAGCCAACCAGGTGTCAGGGGCTACACCTTC.

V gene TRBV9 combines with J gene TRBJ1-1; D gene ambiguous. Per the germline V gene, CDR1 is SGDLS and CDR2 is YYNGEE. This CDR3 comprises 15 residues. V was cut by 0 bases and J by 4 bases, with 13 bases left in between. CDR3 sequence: CASSVARSGSTEAFF. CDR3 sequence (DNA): TGTGCCAGCAGCGTAGCTAGATCGGGGTCCACTGAAGCTTTCTTT.

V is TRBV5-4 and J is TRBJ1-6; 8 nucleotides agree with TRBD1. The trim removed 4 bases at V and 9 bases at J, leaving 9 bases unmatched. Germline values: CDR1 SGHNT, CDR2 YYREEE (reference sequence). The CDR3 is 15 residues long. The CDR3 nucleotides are TGTGCCAGCAGCGTTGAGCAGGGGGCTGGTTCACCCCTCCACTTT. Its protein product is CASSVEQGAGSPLHF.